This T cell receptor (beta chain) derives from a study of CD8 T cells in ankylosing spondylitis. For TCR beta, libraries came from quantitative 5'-RACE with molecular barcodes. TCRdb itself ran the 5' RACE reads through MiXCR, one entry per CDR3 protein. Among roughly 440,000 distinct CDR3 sequences listed, roughly a sixth were seen once. This clonotype was seen a few times. Its antigen is still unknown. The V gene's germline CDR1 is ENHRY and CDR2 SYGVKD. Trimming removed 2 bases from V and 4 bases from J, with 11 bases in between. CDR3 size: 14 residues. Study conclusions and caveats: There was a TCR beta motif, made of several highly homologous variants, that appeared characteristic of ankylosing spondylitis blood. There was reportedly significant enrichment of clones that were disease-linked in matched ankylosing spondylitis synovial fluid. Prior literature has documented some motif variants in synovial fluid and blood from reactive arthritis. Clones linked with disease were CD8+ and fairly uncommon in the peripheral blood.

What was sequenced was blood, either unsorted or a sorted T cell fraction (not recorded which). The TCR was taken from a male donor with ankylosing spondylitis. This chain links TRBV10-3 with TRBJ1-1, with D possibly TRBD1 on 5 matching bases. The CDR3 loop reads CAISETQGGTEAFF. In DNA, the CDR3 is TGTGCCATCAGTGAGACGCAGGGAGGCACTGAAGCTTTCTTT.